A single sample gave rise to the 23 T cell receptor beta chains below, sequenced in a study of shared clonotypes between healthy human individuals. Sequenced by immunoSEQ multiplex PCR; TCRdb stores in-frame clones only, minus some. The sample lists about 2.3 million clones, about 92% occurring once. Source material: naive CD4+ T cells from PBMCs. Subset defined: CD45RA+ positively selected. These receptors all come from a man aged 18 to 30 in good health. Some clones in this sample may be carry-over from other donors' samples.

The V and J genes are TRBV18 and TRBJ2-5; tentative D call: TRBD1 (6 bases). The CDR3 has 15 amino acids. V gave up 4 bases and J gave up 2 bases, with 14 bases separating them. Germline CDR1 and CDR2: KGHSH and LQKENI. CDR3 bases: TGTGCCAGCTCACAACACAGGGCGCGGCAAGAGACCCAGTACTTC. Protein product: CASSQHRARQETQYF.

DNA for the CDR3: TGTGCCAGCAGCTTGGCGCGGGGGGCGACCACCGGGGAGCTGTTTTTT. Its protein is CASSLARGATTGELFF. This sequence joins TRBV5-8 and TRBJ2-2; the match to TRBD2 covers 8 bases. J gave up 4 bases and V 0 bases, and 5 bases lay outside the gene matches. This CDR3 is built from 16 residues. The germline V gene has CDR1 SGHTS and CDR2 YDEGEE.

This chain uses TRBV27 with TRBJ2-7; 9 nucleotides align to TRBD1. In germline, CDR1 is MNHEY, CDR2 SMNVEV (reference sequence). The length of the CDR3 is 16 residues. V gave up 3 bases and J gave up 4 bases; unmatched junction bases: 10. CDR3 sequence: CASSFKGQGRWYEQYF. CDR3 sequence (DNA): TGTGCCAGCAGTTTCAAGGGACAGGGAAGATGGTACGAGCAGTACTTC.

Regarding this clone: The same CDR3 is also encoded by other DNA sequences in this sample. The CDR3 region is CASSLTGTGLYEQYF. The CDR3, as DNA: TGTGCCAGCTCACTAACCGGGACAGGGCTCTACGAGCAGTACTTC. The chain combines TRBV18 with TRBJ2-7, with 9 positions matching TRBD1. Germline loops: CDR1 KGHSH, CDR2 LQKENI. J lost 3 bases, V lost 4 bases, and 7 bases had no gene match. This CDR3 contains 15 residues.

The chain carries TRBV7-2 and TRBJ2-7; a possible D gene is TRBD2 (6 bases). Looked up from germline, CDR1 is SGHTA and CDR2 is FQGNSA. The CDR3 runs 14 residues. Trimming took 4 bases from V and 2 from J, leaving 12 bases between them. The CDR3 here is CASSWGTVPYEQYF. The CDR3 DNA follows: TGTGCCAGCAGCTGGGGGACTGTTCCCTACGAGCAGTACTTC.

This clone was picked up a small number of times. Different DNA sequences within this sample yield the same CDR3. V is TRBV30 and J is TRBJ1-5; D is uncertain. The CDR3 runs 14 residues. V was shortened by 2 bases and J by 2 bases, with 10 bases between the two germline ends. Per the germline V gene, CDR1 is GTSNPN and CDR2 is SVGIG (reference sequence). The CDR3 protein is CAWSRGMGNQPQHF. In DNA form, the CDR3 reads TGTGCCTGGAGTCGAGGGATGGGCAATCAGCCCCAGCATTTT.

The chain joins TRBV25-1 to TRBJ1-2; D uncertain. Per germline, CDR1 MGHDK and CDR2 SYGVNS. This CDR3 contains 12 residues. Trimming removed 2 bases from V and 3 bases from J, with 4 bases in between. This chain's CDR3 is CASSERDYGYTF. CDR3 nucleotide sequence: TGTGCCAGCAGTGAACGTGACTATGGCTACACCTTC.

The chain has TRBV9 and TRBJ2-1; D remains unclear. CDR1 is SGDLS, CDR2 YYNGEE, per germline. V lost 3 bases and J lost 0, with 13 bases in between. This CDR3 spans 16 amino acids. CDR3 nucleotides: TGTGCCAGCAGCGCTAATTCCCCTAGCTCCTACAATGAGCAGTTCTTC. As protein: CASSANSPSSYNEQFF.

V and J are TRBV10-2 and TRBJ2-1; no reliable D call. The V end lost 0 bases, the J end lost 0 bases, and 6 bases lay between the germline ends. This CDR3 is built from 15 residues. CDR1 is WSHSY, CDR2 SAAADI, per germline. This CDR3 reads CASSESAGSYNEQFF. In DNA, the CDR3 is TGCGCCAGCAGTGAGTCGGCTGGCTCCTACAATGAGCAGTTCTTC.

The sample holds one count of this clone. The chain has TRBV5-1 and TRBJ2-3; D not resolved. This CDR3 is built from 14 residues. The germline V and J ends were trimmed by 7 bases and 3 bases, with 15 bases remaining between them. Per the germline V gene, CDR1 is SGHRS and CDR2 is YFSETQ. The CDR3 DNA follows: TGCGCCAGCCTCTTGGAAGTTGAGACAGATACGCAGTATTTT. Its translation is CASLLEVETDTQYF.

The V call is TRBV7-2, the J call TRBJ2-1; tentatively, D is TRBD2 (6 bases). The V gene's germline CDR1 is SGHTA and CDR2 FQGNSA. This CDR3 region has 14 residues. The V and J ends lost 6 bases and 9 bases respectively, with 18 bases between them. This CDR3 is CASSSTGTYVEQFF. CDR3 sequence (DNA): TGTGCCAGCAGTTCTACCGGGACTTACGTTGAGCAGTTCTTC. The variable domain in full, completed from reference TRBV7-2 and TRBJ2-1, reads GAGVSQSPSNKVTEKGKDVELRCDPISGHTALYWYRQSLGQGLEFLIYFQGNSAPDKSGLPSDRFSAERTGGSVSTLTIQRTQQEDSAVYLCASSSTGTYVEQFFGPGTRLTVL.

This clone was observed a single time. This sequence joins TRBV5-1 and TRBJ2-2; TRBD2 is a possible D gene (6 bases). Germline V gene data show CDR1 as SGHRS and CDR2 as YFSETQ. V lost 4 bases, J lost 5 bases, and 18 bases lay in between. This CDR3 comprises 16 residues. CDR3 nucleotide sequence: TGCGCCAGCAGCGACAACCCCGGGGGATCGACCGGGGAGCTGTTTTTT. Its translation is CASSDNPGGSTGELFF.

The chain uses TRBV29-1 and TRBJ1-1, with D tentatively TRBD1 (5 bases). The CDR3 contains 14 residues. Trimming shortened V by 5 bases and J by 11 bases, and 24 bases separated the two germline ends. Germline CDR1 reads SQVTM; CDR2 reads ANQGSEA. The DNA for the CDR3 is TGCAGCGTTATTGGGAGGGGAGGGCGATGGTCGGCTTTCTTT. It codes for CSVIGRGGRWSAFF. The whole variable domain, filled in from reference TRBV29-1 and TRBJ1-1, reads SAVISQKPSRDICQRGTSLTIQCQVDSQVTMMFWYRQQPGQSLTLIATANQGSEATYESGFVIDKFPISRPNLTFSTLTVSNMSPEDSSIYLCSVIGRGGRWSAFFGQGTRLTVV.

The chain is built from TRBV2 and TRBJ2-3; the D call may be TRBD1 or TRBD2 (5 bases each). CDR3 size: 15 residues. Looked up from germline, CDR1 is SNHLY and CDR2 is FYNNEI. The V end lost 7 bases, the J end lost 5 bases, and 19 bases lay between the germline ends. In nucleotides, the CDR3 is TGTGCCAGCATCCGTGCAGGGAGTCGTATAGATACGCAGTATTTT. As protein: CASIRAGSRIDTQYF.

V is TRBV19 and J is TRBJ2-3; 8 bases fit TRBD2. Germline V lookup: CDR1 LNHDA, CDR2 SQIVND (reference sequence). There are 17 residues in the CDR3. After removal of 2 bases from V and 4 bases from J, the junction contained 11 bases not matched to a gene. The CDR3 loop is CASSILGSGKGPDTQYF. CDR3 in DNA: TGTGCCAGTAGTATATTGGGTAGCGGGAAGGGTCCAGATACGCAGTATTTT.

Details on this clone: This sample includes further DNA sequences coding for the same CDR3. This sequence joins TRBV5-1 and TRBJ2-1, with D unclear. Trimming stripped 2 bases from V and 2 bases from J, with 8 bases between. The CDR3 loop spans 14 amino acids. Germline lookup yields CDR1 SGHRS and CDR2 YFSETQ. The CDR3 DNA reads as TGCGCCAGCAGCTTAGAGTTACCCTACAATGAGCAGTTCTTC. It yields the protein CASSLELPYNEQFF.

J is TRBJ1-2 and V is TRBV18; tentative D call: TRBD1 (5 bases). The germline V and J ends were trimmed by 2 bases and 6 bases, with 16 bases remaining between them. CDR3 length: 15 residues. Germline V gene sequence: CDR1 KGHSH, CDR2 LQKENI. CDR3 DNA: TGTGCCAGCTCACCAGGGGCCCTAAGCCCGGATGGCTACACCTTC. As protein: CASSPGALSPDGYTF.

The CDR3 spells CAISESGGDGYTF. The CDR3 bases are TGTGCCATCAGTGAGTCAGGGGGCGATGGCTACACCTTC. The rearrangement uses TRBV10-3 and TRBJ1-2, with 7 bases lining up with TRBD1. CDR1 and CDR2 from the germline V gene are ENHRY and SYGVKD. The CDR3 is 13 residues long. V lost 0 bases, J lost 6 bases, and 1 base stayed unmatched.

This chain links TRBV7-9 with TRBJ2-7; 10 nucleotides line up with TRBD1. Germline V lookup: CDR1 SEHNR, CDR2 FQNEAQ (reference sequence). Unmatched junction bases numbered 7, after V lost 5 bases and J lost 9 bases. The CDR3 covers 13 residues. CDR3 sequence reads: CASSPGQGLGQYF. CDR3 nucleotides: TGTGCCAGCAGCCCGGGACAGGGGCTTGGGCAGTACTTC.

The CDR3 nucleotides read TGTGCCAGCAGCTTAGGTCTAGCGGTTGGAGATACGCAGTATTTT. Protein: CASSLGLAVGDTQYF. This sequence joins TRBV7-2 and TRBJ2-3, with 7 bases aligning to TRBD2. This CDR3 region has 15 residues. Germline V lookup: CDR1 SGHTA, CDR2 FQGNSA. V gave up 1 base and J gave up 5 bases; unmatched junction bases: 6.

The chain combines TRBV27 with TRBJ2-5; 8 bases align to TRBD2. The CDR3 loop spans 18 amino acids. Germline V lookup: CDR1 MNHEY, CDR2 SMNVEV (reference sequence). The trim removed 5 bases at V and 7 bases at J, leaving 21 bases unmatched. The CDR3 DNA reads as TGTGCCAGCAGTCGCCCGTCTGGGAGCGGGAGTGCCCGAGGGACCCAGTACTTC. Its protein product is CASSRPSGSGSARGTQYF.

The chain uses TRBV19 and TRBJ2-7, with D possibly matching TRBD2 (7 bases). Trimming removed 5 bases at V and 3 bases at J, with 20 bases between. Germline V gene data show CDR1 as LNHDA and CDR2 as SQIVND (reference sequence). There are 16 residues in the CDR3. The CDR3 spells CASSELLGGGRYEQYF. DNA for the CDR3: TGTGCCAGTAGTGAACTACTCGGCGGGGGCCGCTACGAGCAGTACTTC. The complete variable domain, with remaining parts taken from reference TRBV19 and TRBJ2-7, reads DGGITQSPKYLFRKEGQNVTLSCEQNLNHDAMYWYRQDPGQGLRLIYYSQIVNDFQKGDIAEGYSVSREKKESFPLTVTSAQKNPTAFYLCASSELLGGGRYEQYFGPGTRLTVT.

V gene TRBV7-9 combines with J gene TRBJ2-1; 9 nucleotides align to TRBD2. The germline gives CDR1 SEHNR, CDR2 FQNEAQ (reference sequence). The CDR3 contains 15 residues. V was clipped by 5 bases and J by 7 bases; unmatched bases: 9. The CDR3 DNA is TGTGCCAGCAGCCCCGGAGGCGGGAGGGTGAATGAGCAGTTCTTC. It translates to CASSPGGGRVNEQFF.